This TCR beta chain was identified in a study of T cells in Graves' hyperthyroidism and ophthalmopathy. There are many counts of this clonotype. Germline V gene lookup returns CDR1 GTSNPN and CDR2 SVGIG (reference sequence). The V segment lost 1 base and the J segment 6 bases; nucleotides outside the gene matches: 5. The CDR3 consists of 14 residues. Amplification of TCR beta CDR3 regions was performed using RNA transcripts as template. The HTBI set primed first-round TCR CDR3 RT-PCR. TCRdb reanalysed the multiplex PCR reads using MiXCR and keeps one entry per CDR3 protein. Of 550,000 to 800,000 distinct CDR3 sequences listed, about a sixth are singletons. For the diagnoses, clinical symptoms, serum thyroxine and TRAb, thyroid ultrasound and orbital computed tomography were used.

Source material: blood. J is TRBJ2-1 and V is TRBV30; TRBD1 matches at 8 bases. The sequence was obtained from a man aged 18 to 30 with Graves' hyperthyroidism. The CDR3 is CAWSGDRFSNEQFF. CDR3 nucleotides: TGTGCCTGGAGTGGGGACAGGTTTAGCAATGAGCAGTTCTTC.